The rows below give T cell receptor beta chains drawn from one sample of a study of shared clonotypes between healthy human individuals. Assay: immunoSEQ multiplex PCR; the TCRdb copy retains only in-frame clones and omits some. This table has about 600,000 clones, 95% appearing once. The sequenced sample consisted of naive CD8+ T cells sorted from blood. The receptor source for this set is a woman in her twenties or thirties in good health. Both conserved end residues are part of each CDR3. Each record gives: J gene, V gene, D gene, clone size, CDR3 DNA, CDR3 protein. The D gene is left open where the match is weak. The size entry is marked missing in some rows and otherwise reads once, few, many or a size class.

>TRBJ2-7|TRBV27|TRBD1|-
TGTGCCAGCAGTTTTTATAGGGACAGGGCCTACGAGCAGTACTTC
CASSFYRDRAYEQYF
>TRBJ2-7|TRBV7-9|-|-
TGTGCCAGCAGCTTATTCCCCCCCGGGGAGAGCTCCTACGAGCAGTACTTC
CASSLFPPGESSYEQYF
>TRBJ1-2|TRBV6-1|TRBD1|-
TGTGCCAGCAGTGTCGGGACAGGAATAGGATACACCTTC
CASSVGTGIGYTF
>TRBJ2-2|TRBV27|-|-
TGTGCCAGCAGATCACCGGTTTCTCCCTATGGCGGGGAGCTGTTTTTT
CASRSPVSPYGGELFF
>TRBJ2-1|TRBV21-1|-|-
TGTGCCAGCAGCAAAGTGGAGAGCTCCTACAATGAGCAGTTCTTC
CASSKVESSYNEQFF
>TRBJ1-3|TRBV30|-|-
TGTGCCTGGAGTGTGGGGACCGCTGGAAACACCATATATTTT
CAWSVGTAGNTIYF
>TRBJ2-3|TRBV28|-|once
TGTGCCAGCAGTTTTCATAACGACAGCACAGATACGCAGTATTTT
CASSFHNDSTDTQYF
>TRBJ2-1|TRBV2|-|-
TGTGCCAGCAGGGGAGGACAGAGCGATGAGCAGTTCTTC
CASRGGQSDEQFF
>TRBJ2-1|TRBV27|-|-
TGTGCCAGCAGTTTATTTTACACTTCTGGGGGTGAGCAGTTCTTC
CASSLFYTSGGEQFF
>TRBJ1-1|TRBV19|-|few
TGTGCCAGTAGTATAGGCGGCGCTGAAGCTTTCTTT
CASSIGGAEAFF
>TRBJ2-7|TRBV11-2|-|once
TGTGCCAGCAGCTTAGTAGCTCCGAACTACGAGCAGTACTTC
CASSLVAPNYEQYF
>TRBJ1-1|TRBV4-1|-|-
TGCGCCAGCAGCCAAGAGGGAGCCGGGGGCACTGAAGCTTTCTTT
CASSQEGAGGTEAFF
>TRBJ2-5|TRBV7-9|-|once
TGTGCCAGCAGCTTAGCGGAGGACCTAGAGACCCAGTACTTC
CASSLAEDLETQYF
>TRBJ2-7|TRBV28|-|-
TGTGCCAGCAGTTCCCTCTCCGAGCAGTACTTC
CASSSLSEQYF
>TRBJ1-2|TRBV15|-|once
TGTGCCACCAGCAGAGATGAAGTGTCCGTCGAGGAAGTCAACTATGGCTACACCTTC
CATSRDEVSVEEVNYGYTF
>TRBJ2-1|TRBV6-6|-|-
TGTGCCAGCAGTAAAACGGGGCTCTCCTACAATGAGCAGTTCTTC
CASSKTGLSYNEQFF
>TRBJ2-1|TRBV27|-|-
TGTGCCAGCAGTTTAGGGGCAGTCAATGAGCAGTTCTTC
CASSLGAVNEQFF
>TRBJ2-3|TRBV27|TRBD2|-
TGTGCCAGCAGTCCACACTTTAGCGGGGCCCCAGATACGCAGTATTTT
CASSPHFSGAPDTQYF
>TRBJ1-1|TRBV7-3|-|-
TGTGCCAGCAGCTTAAATGGAGGGGGTTGGACTGAAGCTTTCTTT
CASSLNGGGWTEAFF
>TRBJ2-1|TRBV19|TRBD2|-
TGTGCCAGTACCATTGGACTAGCGGGAGGAATTAATGAGCAGTTCTTC
CASTIGLAGGINEQFF
>TRBJ1-2|TRBV5-4|-|-
TGTGCCAGCAGAGTGGGGTCGAACTATGGCTACACCTTC
CASRVGSNYGYTF
>TRBJ2-1|TRBV6-5|-|-
TGTGCCAGCTCCGCTGGCGGCTCCTACAATGAGCAGTTCTTC
CASSAGGSYNEQFF
>TRBJ2-1|TRBV19|-|-
TGTGCCAGCCGCTCTATCTACAATGAGCAGTTCTTC
CASRSIYNEQFF
>TRBJ2-2|TRBV28|-|-
TGTGCCAGCAGTTTTAACACCGGGGAGCTGTTTTTT
CASSFNTGELFF
>TRBJ2-1|TRBV28|-|-
TGTGCCAGCAGTTTATTCTCACAGGGCAATGAGCAGTTCTTC
CASSLFSQGNEQFF
>TRBJ1-4|TRBV25-1|TRBD1|-
TGTGCCAGCAGTGAATGGGACAGATCGAATGAAAAACTGTTTTTT
CASSEWDRSNEKLFF
>TRBJ2-7|TRBV27|-|-
TGTGCCAGCAGTTTAATCGTCAGGGGGGTCAACGAGCAGTACTTC
CASSLIVRGVNEQYF
>TRBJ1-3|TRBV28|-|-
TGTGCCAGCAGTTTCCGGGCCCTCCGATCTGGAAACACCATATATTTT
CASSFRALRSGNTIYF
>TRBJ2-7|TRBV9|TRBD2|-
TGTGCCAGCAGCGCGACTAGCGGGAGCTACGAGCAGTACTTC
CASSATSGSYEQYF
>TRBJ1-1|TRBV2|-|-
TGTGCCAGCAGTGTCGGGGGGCTTGAAGCTTTCTTT
CASSVGGLEAFF
>TRBJ2-5|TRBV19|TRBD2|-
TGTGCCAGTGGGCGGCCAGCGGGAGGGTCGGAGACCCAGTACTTC
CASGRPAGGSETQYF
>TRBJ2-7|TRBV5-1|-|-
TGCGCCAGCAGCGACAACTACGAGCAGTACTTC
CASSDNYEQYF
>TRBJ2-2|TRBV28|-|-
TGTGCCAGCAGTTTACTGCCTAGTTCCGGGGAGCTGTTTTTT
CASSLLPSSGELFF
>TRBJ1-5|TRBV28|-|-
TGTGCCAGCTCCCCCACAAGAGGAACCCAGCCCCAGCATTTT
CASSPTRGTQPQHF
>TRBJ2-7|TRBV5-6|-|once
TGTGCCAGCAGCCTCAACTACGAGCAGTACTTC
CASSLNYEQYF
>TRBJ2-1|TRBV5-4|-|-
TGTGCCAGCAGCCCCGGTAGCGGCTCCTACAATGAGCAGTTCTTC
CASSPGSGSYNEQFF
>TRBJ2-7|TRBV4-2|-|-
TGTGCCAGCAGCCCCTACCAGGGAACCGGTTACGAGCAGTACTTC
CASSPYQGTGYEQYF
>TRBJ1-2|TRBV28|-|-
TGTGCCAGCAGTTTGGTGACGGGGGCGAACTATGGCTACACCTTC
CASSLVTGANYGYTF